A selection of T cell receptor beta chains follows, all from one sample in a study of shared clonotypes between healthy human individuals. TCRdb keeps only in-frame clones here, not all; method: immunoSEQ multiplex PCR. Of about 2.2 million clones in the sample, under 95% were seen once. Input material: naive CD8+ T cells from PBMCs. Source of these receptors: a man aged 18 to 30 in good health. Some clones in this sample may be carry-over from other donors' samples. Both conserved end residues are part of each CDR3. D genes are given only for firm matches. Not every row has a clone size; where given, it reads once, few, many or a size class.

CDR3 protein: CASSWGTHYTF
CDR3 DNA: TGTGCCAGCAGCTGGGGGACGCACTACACCTTC
V gene: TRBV5-6
D gene: -
clone size: few
CDR3 length: 11
J gene: TRBJ1-2

CDR3 protein: CASSLWAKRADTQYF
CDR3 DNA: TGTGCCAGCAGTTTATGGGCTAAACGCGCAGATACGCAGTATTTT
V gene: TRBV28
D gene: -
clone size: -
CDR3 length: 15
J gene: TRBJ2-3

CDR3 protein: CAIGMAANTGELFF
CDR3 DNA: TGTGCCATCGGAATGGCAGCGAACACCGGGGAGCTGTTTTTT
V gene: TRBV10-3
D gene: -
clone size: -
CDR3 length: 14
J gene: TRBJ2-2

CDR3 protein: CASSLKAGLNEQYF
CDR3 DNA: TGCGCCAGCAGCCTCAAAGCGGGACTCAACGAGCAGTACTTC
V gene: TRBV5-1
D gene: TRBD2
clone size: -
CDR3 length: 14
J gene: TRBJ2-7

CDR3 protein: CASGTDRHRTGELFF
CDR3 DNA: TGTGCTAGTGGCACGGACAGGCACCGTACCGGGGAGCTGTTTTTT
V gene: TRBV12-5
D gene: TRBD1
clone size: -
CDR3 length: 15
J gene: TRBJ2-2

CDR3 protein: CASSDPGTGFGETQYF
CDR3 DNA: TGTGCCAGCAGTGACCCCGGGACAGGGTTTGGCGAGACCCAGTACTTC
V gene: TRBV6-1
D gene: TRBD1
clone size: -
CDR3 length: 16
J gene: TRBJ2-5

CDR3 protein: CASTGQGNEQFF
CDR3 DNA: TGCGCCAGCACTGGACAGGGCAATGAGCAGTTCTTC
V gene: TRBV5-1
D gene: TRBD1
clone size: -
CDR3 length: 12
J gene: TRBJ2-1

CDR3 protein: CASSLLREGPTDTQYF
CDR3 DNA: TGTGCCAGCAGTTTACTGCGGGAGGGACCCACAGATACGCAGTATTTT
V gene: TRBV27
D gene: TRBD2
clone size: -
CDR3 length: 16
J gene: TRBJ2-3

CDR3 protein: CATSTRTTPSSYNEQFF
CDR3 DNA: TGTGCCACCAGCACTCGGACTACCCCAAGCTCCTACAATGAGCAGTTCTTC
V gene: TRBV15
D gene: -
clone size: -
CDR3 length: 17
J gene: TRBJ2-1

CDR3 protein: CASSLDRDTEAFF
CDR3 DNA: TGTGCCAGCAGCCTCGACAGAGACACTGAAGCTTTCTTT
V gene: TRBV6-5
D gene: -
clone size: -
CDR3 length: 13
J gene: TRBJ1-1

CDR3 protein: CSVVGHPPDYEQYF
CDR3 DNA: TGCAGCGTCGTAGGGCACCCACCCGACTACGAGCAGTACTTC
V gene: TRBV29-1
D gene: -
clone size: -
CDR3 length: 14
J gene: TRBJ2-7

CDR3 protein: CASSLVGADEKLFF
CDR3 DNA: TGTGCCAGCAGCCTGGTGGGGGCTGATGAAAAACTGTTTTTT
V gene: TRBV9
D gene: -
clone size: -
CDR3 length: 14
J gene: TRBJ1-4

CDR3 protein: CASSPEISNQPQHF
CDR3 DNA: TGTGCCAGCAGTCCAGAGATTAGCAATCAGCCCCAGCATTTT
V gene: TRBV27
D gene: -
clone size: -
CDR3 length: 14
J gene: TRBJ1-5

CDR3 protein: CASSNEGADGANVLTF
CDR3 DNA: TGTGCCAGCAGCAACGAGGGTGCTGATGGGGCCAACGTCCTGACTTTC
V gene: TRBV7-3
D gene: -
clone size: -
CDR3 length: 16
J gene: TRBJ2-6

CDR3 protein: CASSLVVYEQYF
CDR3 DNA: TGTGCCAGCAGCTTGGTTGTCTACGAGCAGTACTTC
V gene: TRBV11-2
D gene: -
clone size: -
CDR3 length: 12
J gene: TRBJ2-7

CDR3 protein: CASSIATGRIIDTEAFF
CDR3 DNA: TGTGCCAGTAGTATAGCAACGGGCAGGATCATCGACACTGAAGCTTTCTTT
V gene: TRBV19
D gene: -
clone size: -
CDR3 length: 17
J gene: TRBJ1-1

CDR3 protein: CASSLDHGAWYF
CDR3 DNA: TGTGCCAGCAGCTTAGATCACGGGGCCTGGTACTTC
V gene: TRBV11-2
D gene: -
clone size: -
CDR3 length: 12
J gene: TRBJ2-7

CDR3 protein: CASSITGGYNEQFF
CDR3 DNA: TGTGCCAGTAGTATTACGGGGGGTTACAATGAGCAGTTCTTC
V gene: TRBV19
D gene: TRBD2
clone size: -
CDR3 length: 14
J gene: TRBJ2-1

CDR3 protein: CASSYPGLGQPNEQYF
CDR3 DNA: TGTGCCAGCAGTTACCCTGGTCTGGGACAGCCTAACGAGCAGTACTTC
V gene: TRBV6-6
D gene: TRBD1
clone size: -
CDR3 length: 16
J gene: TRBJ2-7

CDR3 protein: CASSASGHEQFF
CDR3 DNA: TGTGCCAGCAGCGCTAGCGGCCATGAGCAGTTCTTC
V gene: TRBV9
D gene: TRBD2
clone size: -
CDR3 length: 12
J gene: TRBJ2-1

CDR3 protein: CASSSAAHVLTF
CDR3 DNA: TGTGCCAGCAGTTCCGCGGCCCACGTCCTGACTTTC
V gene: TRBV27
D gene: -
clone size: -
CDR3 length: 12
J gene: TRBJ2-6

CDR3 protein: CASSPRNTGELFF
CDR3 DNA: TGTGCCAGCAGCCCCAGAAACACCGGGGAGCTGTTTTTT
V gene: TRBV6-5
D gene: -
clone size: -
CDR3 length: 13
J gene: TRBJ2-2

CDR3 protein: CASRGTGYEQYF
CDR3 DNA: TGTGCCAGCAGGGGGACAGGGTACGAGCAGTACTTC
V gene: TRBV6-1
D gene: TRBD1
clone size: -
CDR3 length: 12
J gene: TRBJ2-7

CDR3 protein: CASSGGRRLEAFF
CDR3 DNA: TGTGCCAGCAGCGGGGGGCGGAGGTTAGAAGCTTTCTTT
V gene: TRBV7-6
D gene: -
clone size: -
CDR3 length: 13
J gene: TRBJ1-1

CDR3 protein: CASSSRLGQTHYGYTF
CDR3 DNA: TGTGCCAGCAGCTCTAGGCTGGGACAGACTCACTATGGCTACACCTTC
V gene: TRBV7-9
D gene: TRBD1
clone size: -
CDR3 length: 16
J gene: TRBJ1-2

CDR3 protein: CASSERRLMGQPFYGYTF
CDR3 DNA: TGTGCCAGCAGTGAACGACGCCTGATGGGACAGCCTTTTTATGGCTACACCTTC
V gene: TRBV6-1
D gene: TRBD1
clone size: once
CDR3 length: 18
J gene: TRBJ1-2

CDR3 protein: CASSALRGQGPGELFF
CDR3 DNA: TGTGCCAGCAGCGCCCTCAGAGGACAGGGTCCCGGGGAGCTGTTTTTT
V gene: TRBV7-9
D gene: TRBD1
clone size: -
CDR3 length: 16
J gene: TRBJ2-2

CDR3 protein: CASSLINGELFF
CDR3 DNA: TGTGCCAGCAGCCTCATCAACGGGGAGCTGTTTTTT
V gene: TRBV27
D gene: -
clone size: -
CDR3 length: 12
J gene: TRBJ2-2

CDR3 protein: CASSVDGVLTDTQYF
CDR3 DNA: TGTGCCAGCAGCGTGGACGGCGTTCTCACAGATACGCAGTATTTT
V gene: TRBV9
D gene: -
clone size: -
CDR3 length: 15
J gene: TRBJ2-3

CDR3 protein: CASSESLAGVRDTQYF
CDR3 DNA: TGTGCCAGCAGTGAAAGTCTAGCGGGAGTCAGAGATACGCAGTATTTT
V gene: TRBV2
D gene: TRBD2
clone size: -
CDR3 length: 16
J gene: TRBJ2-3

CDR3 protein: CASSLTGESHEQYF
CDR3 DNA: TGTGCCAGCAGTTTAACAGGGGAAAGCCACGAGCAGTACTTC
V gene: TRBV28
D gene: TRBD1
clone size: -
CDR3 length: 14
J gene: TRBJ2-7

CDR3 protein: CATSREDRAFTDTQYF
CDR3 DNA: TGTGCCACCAGCAGAGAAGACAGAGCCTTCACAGATACGCAGTATTTT
V gene: TRBV15
D gene: -
clone size: -
CDR3 length: 16
J gene: TRBJ2-3

CDR3 protein: CATSWGRGYEQYF
CDR3 DNA: TGTGCCACCAGCTGGGGGCGGGGGTACGAGCAGTACTTC
V gene: TRBV15
D gene: -
clone size: -
CDR3 length: 13
J gene: TRBJ2-7

CDR3 protein: CASSVESRRGDTQYF
CDR3 DNA: TGTGCCAGCAGCGTAGAAAGTCGGCGGGGTGATACGCAGTATTTT
V gene: TRBV9
D gene: -
clone size: -
CDR3 length: 15
J gene: TRBJ2-3

CDR3 protein: CASSSRAENTEAFF
CDR3 DNA: TGTGCCAGCAGCTCGAGGGCAGAAAACACTGAAGCTTTCTTT
V gene: TRBV13
D gene: -
clone size: -
CDR3 length: 14
J gene: TRBJ1-1

CDR3 protein: CASRPNGGYEQYF
CDR3 DNA: TGTGCCAGCAGACCAAACGGGGGCTACGAGCAGTACTTC
V gene: TRBV6-6
D gene: -
clone size: once
CDR3 length: 13
J gene: TRBJ2-7

CDR3 protein: CASSQRNEQFF
CDR3 DNA: TGTGCCAGTTCCCAACGGAATGAGCAGTTCTTC
V gene: TRBV27
D gene: -
clone size: -
CDR3 length: 11
J gene: TRBJ2-1

CDR3 protein: CATSPTSGTDTQYF
CDR3 DNA: TGTGCCACCAGCCCGACTAGCGGCACAGATACGCAGTATTTT
V gene: TRBV15
D gene: TRBD2
clone size: -
CDR3 length: 14
J gene: TRBJ2-3

CDR3 protein: CASSLSLAGGVADTQYF
CDR3 DNA: TGTGCCAGCAGTTTATCGCTAGCGGGAGGTGTCGCAGATACGCAGTATTTT
V gene: TRBV27
D gene: TRBD2
clone size: -
CDR3 length: 17
J gene: TRBJ2-3

CDR3 protein: CASRLDRGSAYEQYF
CDR3 DNA: TGTGCCAGCAGACTGGACAGGGGTTCGGCCTACGAGCAGTACTTC
V gene: TRBV2
D gene: TRBD1
clone size: -
CDR3 length: 15
J gene: TRBJ2-7

CDR3 protein: CASSLGVRKETQYF
CDR3 DNA: TGTGCCAGCAGCTTAGGGGTTAGGAAAGAGACCCAGTACTTC
V gene: TRBV7-9
D gene: -
clone size: -
CDR3 length: 14
J gene: TRBJ2-5

CDR3 protein: CASSRTWTDHSNQPQHF
CDR3 DNA: TGCGCCAGCAGCCGGACTTGGACGGACCATAGCAATCAGCCCCAGCATTTT
V gene: TRBV4-3
D gene: -
clone size: -
CDR3 length: 17
J gene: TRBJ1-5

CDR3 protein: CASSYIPGLAAYEQYF
CDR3 DNA: TGTGCCAGCAGTTATATTCCGGGACTAGCGGCCTACGAGCAGTACTTC
V gene: TRBV28
D gene: TRBD2
clone size: -
CDR3 length: 16
J gene: TRBJ2-7

CDR3 protein: CASSDDNYGYTF
CDR3 DNA: TGTGCCAGCAGCGACGATAACTATGGCTACACCTTC
V gene: TRBV7-9
D gene: -
clone size: -
CDR3 length: 12
J gene: TRBJ1-2

CDR3 protein: CASSSAGNDNEQFF
CDR3 DNA: TGTGCCAGTAGTTCTGCGGGGAATGACAATGAGCAGTTCTTC
V gene: TRBV19
D gene: -
clone size: -
CDR3 length: 14
J gene: TRBJ2-1

CDR3 protein: CASSSRQGAETQYF
CDR3 DNA: TGTGCCAGCAGCTCAAGACAGGGGGCAGAGACCCAGTACTTC
V gene: TRBV7-9
D gene: TRBD1
clone size: -
CDR3 length: 14
J gene: TRBJ2-5

CDR3 protein: CAIESGNNEQFF
CDR3 DNA: TGTGCCATTGAGTCAGGAAACAATGAGCAGTTCTTC
V gene: TRBV19
D gene: -
clone size: -
CDR3 length: 12
J gene: TRBJ2-1

CDR3 protein: CASSTDGGEKLFF
CDR3 DNA: TGTGCCAGCAGCACCGACGGGGGAGAAAAACTGTTTTTT
V gene: TRBV13
D gene: -
clone size: -
CDR3 length: 13
J gene: TRBJ1-4

CDR3 protein: CASSNHGASATYNEQFF
CDR3 DNA: TGTGCCAGCAGCAACCATGGGGCTAGCGCTACCTACAATGAGCAGTTCTTC
V gene: TRBV7-8
D gene: -
clone size: -
CDR3 length: 17
J gene: TRBJ2-1

CDR3 protein: CASAAPGQFYEQFF
CDR3 DNA: TGTGCCAGCGCCGCTCCGGGACAATTCTATGAGCAGTTCTTC
V gene: TRBV7-8
D gene: -
clone size: -
CDR3 length: 14
J gene: TRBJ2-1

CDR3 protein: CASSLPEGNQPQHF
CDR3 DNA: TGTGCCAGCAGCTTACCAGAGGGCAATCAGCCCCAGCATTTT
V gene: TRBV7-8
D gene: -
clone size: -
CDR3 length: 14
J gene: TRBJ1-5

CDR3 protein: CATGRGTGETQYF
CDR3 DNA: TGTGCCACTGGACGCGGTACGGGGGAGACCCAGTACTTC
V gene: TRBV15
D gene: -
clone size: once
CDR3 length: 13
J gene: TRBJ2-5

CDR3 protein: CASSAGTGSYEQYF
CDR3 DNA: TGTGCCAGCAGTGCCGGGACAGGCTCCTACGAGCAGTACTTC
V gene: TRBV28
D gene: TRBD1
clone size: -
CDR3 length: 14
J gene: TRBJ2-7

CDR3 protein: CASSLEGRFADTQYF
CDR3 DNA: TGTGCCAGCAGTTTAGAGGGCAGGTTCGCAGATACGCAGTATTTT
V gene: TRBV28
D gene: -
clone size: -
CDR3 length: 15
J gene: TRBJ2-3

CDR3 protein: CASSIYGVTEQYF
CDR3 DNA: TGTGCCAGCAGTATTTACGGGGTGACCGAGCAGTACTTC
V gene: TRBV28
D gene: -
clone size: -
CDR3 length: 13
J gene: TRBJ2-7

CDR3 protein: CASSWTGLAEYEQYF
CDR3 DNA: TGTGCCAGCAGCTGGACGGGACTAGCGGAGTACGAGCAGTACTTC
V gene: TRBV7-9
D gene: TRBD2
clone size: once
CDR3 length: 15
J gene: TRBJ2-7